The 32 T cell receptor beta chains given below trace back to one sample, sequenced in a study of T cell clonality in common variable immunodeficiency. Study-wide results and caveats: In common variable immunodeficiency, TCR beta chains reportedly carried fewer deletions and N-nucleotide insertions.

Antigens for these TCRs are unknown. TCRdb's copy holds only in-frame clones and misses some; the assay was immunoSEQ multiplex PCR. Its clone listing holds 15,000 to 16,000 clones. The material sequenced was peripheral blood mononuclear cells. Source of these receptors: a human donor with common variable immunodeficiency.

Concerning this clone itself: The read comes to an end 3 residues before the CDR3 does, leaving the germline J gene to fill in the end. The chain recombines TRBV10-3 with TRBJ2-7; 11 nucleotides agree with TRBD1. The CDR3 loop spans 14 amino acids. V lost 5 bases to trimming and J lost 6 bases; unmatched junction nucleotides: 6. CDR1 is ENHRY and CDR2 is SYGVKD in the germline V gene. CDR3 amino acids: CAISKGQGDPEQYF. The DNA read from the CDR3 is TGTGCCATCAGTAAGGGACAGGGGGACCCCGAG.

Notes on this clone: The read is 3 residues too short to cover the CDR3 end, so that end is filled in from the germline J gene. The rearrangement uses TRBV5-4 and TRBJ1-2; 7 bases match TRBD1. Per the germline V gene, CDR1 is SGHNT and CDR2 is YYREEE (reference sequence). V shed 5 bases, J shed 6 bases, and the junction held 10 bases outside the gene matches. This CDR3 has 14 amino acids. The sequenced part of the CDR3 DNA is TGTGCCAGCAGTACCCAGGGGGGCGGGCATGGC. Translation: CASSTQGGGHG. The full CDR3 protein reads CASSTQGGGHGYTF.

On this clone: The DNA ends 3 residues before the CDR3 does, and the rest of the CDR3 is filled in from the germline J gene. The rearrangement links TRBV7-9 to TRBJ2-3; tentative D call: TRBD2 (7 bases). V shed 6 bases and J shed 5 bases, with 15 bases lying between them. Per the germline V gene, CDR1 is SEHNR and CDR2 is FQNEAQ (reference sequence). The CDR3 consists of 14 residues. CDR3 DNA, as far as it was read: TGTGCCAGCAGTTGGGGGGGCCTGAAAGATACG. Translating it yields CASSWGGLKDT. Given in full, the CDR3 is CASSWGGLKDTQYF.

For this clone: The read finishes 3 residues shy of the CDR3 end, and the germline J gene is used to complete it. V and J are TRBV19 and TRBJ2-1; TRBD2 matches 7 bases. The CDR3 runs to 14 residues. Looked up from germline, CDR1 is LNHDA and CDR2 is SQIVND (reference sequence). V shed 7 bases, J shed 7 bases, and the junction held 10 bases outside the gene matches. CDR3 protein: CASIGGGGYNEQFF. The sequenced part of the CDR3 DNA is TGTGCCAGTATTGGCGGGGGAGGTTATAATGAG.

Frequency places this clone as medium-sized. The read comes to an end 3 residues before the CDR3 does, leaving the germline J gene to fill in the end. The chain recombines TRBV5-5 with TRBJ1-6, with unresolved D. V was pared by 4 bases and J by 8 bases, with 16 bases between. The CDR3 loop spans 15 amino acids. Germline CDR1 SGHKS, CDR2 YYEKEE (reference sequence). CDR3 region: CASSDDLPGYSPLHF. The DNA read from the CDR3 is TGTGCCAGCAGCGACGACCTCCCCGGGTATTCACCC.

On this clone itself: The read terminates 3 residues ahead of where the CDR3 ends, so the germline J gene completes it. The chain uses TRBV11-3 and TRBJ2-3, with D perhaps matching TRBD1 (5 bases). Germline lookup yields CDR1 SGHNT and CDR2 YENEEA. The CDR3 runs 15 residues. V was trimmed by 2 bases and J by 2 bases, leaving 11 bases between them. The CDR3 region is CASSLQGKDTDTQYF. CDR3 DNA (partial): TGTGCCAGCAGCTTACAGGGAAAGGACACAGATACG.

Details on this clone: The observed sequence ends 3 residues before the CDR3 terminus, with the missing tail filled in from the germline J gene. The chain combines TRBV2 with TRBJ2-7; no clear D gene. CDR1 and CDR2 (germline): SNHLY, FYNNEI. This CDR3 is built from 14 residues. Trimming cost V 4 bases and J 5 bases, with 15 bases left between them. The chain's CDR3 is CASSAFVVRDEQYF. The sequenced part of the CDR3 DNA is TGTGCCAGCAGTGCTTTTGTGGTTCGGGACGAG.

The part of the CDR3 DNA that was read is TGTGCCAGCAGCGCGAGACCCGACAGGGACGGAAACGGGGAG. Translated, it gives CASSARPDRDGNGE. The whole CDR3 region reads CASSARPDRDGNGELFF. V gene TRBV13 combines with J gene TRBJ2-2; 7 nucleotides align to TRBD1. Read coverage stops 3 residues before the CDR3 terminus; the germline J gene supplies the remainder. Germline values: CDR1 PRHDT, CDR2 FYEKMQ (reference sequence). This CDR3 has 17 amino acids. V lost 5 bases to trimming and J lost 7 bases; unmatched junction nucleotides: 16.

A note on this clone: With the read ending 3 residues before the CDR3 end, the germline J gene is used to fill in that end. The V gene is TRBV5-1, the J gene TRBJ2-2; possibly TRBD1 for D (6 bases). Trimming removed 2 bases at V and 1 base at J, with 12 bases between. Germline V gene sequence: CDR1 SGHRS, CDR2 YFSETQ. CDR3 size: 16 residues. The CDR3 bases that were read are TGCGCCAGCAGCTTCAGGGGAAAAGGGAACACCGGGGAG. Translated, it gives CASSFRGKGNTGE. The whole CDR3 region reads CASSFRGKGNTGELFF.

CDR3 residues: CASSTGMNTEAFF. The part of the CDR3 DNA that was read is TGCGCCAGCAGCACGGGGATGAACACTGAA. The rearrangement links TRBV5-1 to TRBJ1-1; D unclear. The read halts 3 residues ahead of the CDR3 end, with the missing end drawn from the germline J gene. This CDR3 contains 13 residues. Germline-derived CDR1 and CDR2 are SGHRS and YFSETQ. Between the trimmed V and J ends, which lost 4 bases and 0 bases, there was a span of 7 bases.

On this clone: The read finishes 3 residues shy of the CDR3 end, and the germline J gene is used to complete it. The chain links TRBV10-3 to TRBJ2-7; TRBD2 matches at 12 bases. The V gene's germline CDR1 is ENHRY and CDR2 SYGVKD. The CDR3 consists of 14 residues. With 10 bases clipped from V and 1 base from J, the junction kept 5 bases outside the gene matches. CDR3 residues: CATRGLAGSYEQYF. Incomplete CDR3 DNA: TGTGCCACCCGAGGACTAGCGGGGTCCTACGAG.

As regards this clone: The read terminates 3 residues before the CDR3 end, so the remaining end is supplied by the germline J gene. This sequence joins TRBV29-1 and TRBJ1-2; D is unclear. CDR3 length: 11 residues. V lost 7 bases to trimming and J lost 4 bases, with 10 bases between them. CDR1 is SQVTM and CDR2 is ANQGSEA in the germline V gene. The CDR3 DNA, read in part, is TGCAGCGCGCGGGTAGGCTATGGC. As protein: CSARVGYG. The CDR3, in full, reads CSARVGYGYTF.

Incomplete CDR3 DNA: TGCGCCAGCAGCTACCCGACAGCGAACACTGAA. This translates into CASSYPTANTE. In full, the CDR3 reads CASSYPTANTEAFF. The chain joins TRBV5-1 to TRBJ1-1, with D possibly being TRBD1 (5 bases). Read sequence stops 3 residues before the CDR3 end, and the germline J gene provides the missing end. CDR1 is SGHRS, CDR2 YFSETQ, per germline. V was pared by 3 bases and J by 1 base, with 10 bases between. The CDR3 has 14 residues.

Its frequency marks this clone as medium-sized. The read stops 3 residues short of the end of the CDR3; the missing end is completed from the germline J gene. The gene calls are TRBV4-1 and TRBJ1-4; D is unclear. Germline V lookup: CDR1 MGHRA, CDR2 YSYEKL. The V gene lost 0 bases and the J gene lost 2 bases, with 10 bases spanning the gap. This CDR3 comprises 16 residues. The sequenced CDR3 bases are TGCGCCAGCAGCCAAGACGCGGTTATGACTAATGAAAAA. It translates to CASSQDAVMTNEK. The entire CDR3 protein is CASSQDAVMTNEKLFF.

Turning to this clone: The CDR3 end falls 3 residues outside the read, so it is completed with the germline J gene. The rearrangement links TRBV7-3 to TRBJ2-5; D call uncertain. The CDR3 contains 13 residues. Trimming cost V 2 bases and J 5 bases, with 9 bases left between them. Germline V gene data show CDR1 as SGHTA and CDR2 as FQGTGA. CDR3: CASSLGLWETQYF. Partial CDR3 DNA: TGTGCCAGCAGCTTAGGGCTTTGGGAGACC.

Note on this clone: The read comes to an end 3 residues before the CDR3 does, leaving the germline J gene to fill in the end. The V and J genes are TRBV30 and TRBJ1-6; TRBD1 matches at 8 bases. There are 17 residues in the CDR3. Trimming at V came to 3 bases and at J to 6 bases, leaving 13 bases not matched to a gene. Germline CDR1 reads GTSNPN; CDR2 reads SVGIG (reference sequence). Incomplete CDR3 DNA: TGTGCCTGGAGGGTACAACCAGGGGGCTGGGGTAATTCACCC. Translation: CAWRVQPGGWGNSP. The CDR3 as a whole reads CAWRVQPGGWGNSPLHF.

For this clone: The CDR3 end lies 3 residues beyond the end of the read and is filled in from the germline J gene. The chain couples TRBV6-1 to TRBJ2-3; weak D call: TRBD1 (5 bases). The CDR3 runs 15 residues. Trimming removed 3 bases from V and 1 base from J, with 11 bases in between. Germline loops: CDR1 MNHNS, CDR2 SASEGT. This chain's CDR3 is CASSEQGVGTDTQYF. Partial CDR3 DNA: TGTGCCAGCAGTGAGCAGGGCGTGGGCACAGATACG.

Concerning this clone itself: The sequence runs out 3 residues before the end of the CDR3; the remainder is reconstructed from the germline J gene. The chain uses TRBV19 and TRBJ1-1, with TRBD1 as a possible D gene (5 bases). This CDR3 comprises 15 residues. V lost 7 bases to trimming and J lost 3 bases, with 18 bases between them. Germline CDR1 and CDR2: LNHDA and SQIVND (reference sequence). CDR3 DNA, as far as it was read: TGTGCCAGTACCAACACGGGAGGCAGGGACACTGAA. It codes for CASTNTGGRDTE. The entire CDR3 sequence reads CASTNTGGRDTEAFF. The whole variable domain, filled in from reference TRBV19 and TRBJ1-1, reads DGGITQSPKYLFRKEGQNVTLSCEQNLNHDAMYWYRQDPGQGLRLIYYSQIVNDFQKGDIAEGYSVSREKKESFPLTVTSAQKNPTAFYLCASTNTGGRDTEAFFGQGTRLTVV.

Comment on this clone: The sequenced fragment ends 3 residues before the CDR3 boundary, so the rest is inferred from the germline J gene. The chain links TRBV12-3 or TRBV12-4 to TRBJ2-7; possible D gene TRBD2, 6 bases. Trimming pared 6 bases from V and 0 bases from J, leaving 15 bases between. CDR3 size: 15 residues. This chain's CDR3 is CASRPGTGSSYEQYF. Incomplete CDR3 DNA: TGTGCCAGCAGACCCGGGACTGGGAGCTCCTACGAG.

This clone shows up as medium-sized by frequency. Coverage ceases 3 residues before the CDR3 finishes, and the germline J gene fills in the end. The chain carries TRBV30 and TRBJ1-5, with 7 bases that match TRBD1. The CDR3 runs to 12 residues. The junction had 5 bases not matched to a gene; V was cut back by 4 bases and J by 8 bases. Looked up from germline, CDR1 is GTSNPN and CDR2 is SVGIG (reference sequence). CDR3 residues: CAWNDRDKPQHF. The covered CDR3 bases are TGTGCCTGGAACGACAGGGATAAGCCC.

On this clone itself: The read is 3 residues too short to cover the CDR3 end, so that end is filled in from the germline J gene. This chain joins TRBV29-1 and TRBJ1-2; D perhaps matches TRBD1 (5 bases). CDR1 SQVTM and CDR2 ANQGSEA come from the germline V gene. V was pared by 7 bases and J by 7 bases, with 19 bases between. This CDR3 is built from 13 residues. CDR3 DNA, as far as it was read: TGCAGCGCCGGGGGATCAATGGAGGGTGGC. This gives the protein CSAGGSMEGG. The CDR3 in full is CSAGGSMEGGYTF.

A word on this clone: Coverage ceases 3 residues before the CDR3 finishes, and the germline J gene fills in the end. The chain recombines TRBV7-3 with TRBJ1-4, with a weak D call TRBD1 (5 bases). The CDR3 has 13 residues. V shed 4 bases and J shed 7 bases, with 10 bases lying between them. Germline loops: CDR1 SGHTA, CDR2 FQGTGA. The CDR3 loop is CASSSGHLEKLFF. Partial CDR3 DNA: TGTGCCAGCAGCTCCGGACACCTTGAAAAA.

A note on this clone: The observed sequence ends 3 residues before the CDR3 terminus, with the missing tail filled in from the germline J gene. The chain carries TRBV5-1 and TRBJ2-5; TRBD1 aligns across 11 bases. With V trimmed by 0 bases and J by 1 base, 2 bases remained unmatched. Per the germline V gene, CDR1 is SGHRS and CDR2 is YFSETQ. The CDR3 runs 16 residues. The CDR3 bases that were read are TGCGCCAGCAGCTTGGCGGGGACAGGGGGCCAAGAGACC. Protein product: CASSLAGTGGQET. From start to end, the CDR3 is CASSLAGTGGQETQYF.

To note about this clone: Coverage ceases 3 residues before the CDR3 finishes, and the germline J gene fills in the end. The chain couples TRBV5-1 to TRBJ2-4; 9 nucleotides agree with TRBD1. V gave up 4 bases and J gave up 1 base; unmatched junction bases: 9. The CDR3 is 17 amino acids. Germline V lookup: CDR1 SGHRS, CDR2 YFSETQ. The sequenced CDR3 bases are TGCGCCAGCAGCCTAACAGGGGGCGCGTCGGCCAAAAACATT. Amino acids: CASSLTGGASAKNI. The whole CDR3 sequence reads CASSLTGGASAKNIQYF.

About this clone: The observed sequence ends 3 residues before the CDR3 terminus, with the missing tail filled in from the germline J gene. The chain combines TRBV19 with TRBJ1-1; tentatively, D is TRBD1 (6 bases). V was clipped by 1 base and J by 1 base, with 7 bases between them. There are 14 residues in the CDR3. CDR1 LNHDA and CDR2 SQIVND come from the germline V gene (reference sequence). Incomplete CDR3 DNA: TGTGCCAGTAGTATAGGGACAGCGAACACTGAA. Protein sequence: CASSIGTANTE. The entire CDR3 protein is CASSIGTANTEAFF.

Notes on this clone: The read ends 3 residues before the CDR3 terminus; that terminus is restored from the germline J gene. The chain carries TRBV2 and TRBJ1-2, with 8 positions matching TRBD1. The trim removed 5 bases at V and 6 bases at J, leaving 11 bases unmatched. CDR1 SNHLY and CDR2 FYNNEI come from the germline V gene. CDR3 length: 15 amino acids. CDR3 bases read: TGTGCCAGCAGTACTTCCCGGACAGGGATGAATGGC. It codes for CASSTSRTGMNG. The whole CDR3 protein is CASSTSRTGMNGYTF.

By frequency, this clone is medium-sized. The CDR3 extends 3 residues past the end of the read, so its final part is completed from the germline J gene. The gene calls are TRBV19 and TRBJ2-5, with 9 bases lining up with TRBD2. CDR3 size: 15 residues. With 4 bases clipped from V and 4 bases from J, the junction kept 7 bases outside the gene matches. Germline V lookup: CDR1 LNHDA, CDR2 SQIVND (reference sequence). The sequenced CDR3 bases are TGTGCCAGTAGTACCGGGACTAGCAGCACAGAGACC. This codes for CASSTGTSSTET. The whole CDR3 region reads CASSTGTSSTETQYF.

Of note for this clone: Read data end 3 residues before the CDR3 end; the end is taken from the germline J gene. The chain is built from TRBV6-2 or TRBV6-3 and TRBJ2-2; TRBD1 matches at 7 bases. CDR3 size: 16 residues. The junction had 5 bases not matched to a gene; V was cut back by 0 bases and J by 4 bases. The germline CDR1 and CDR2 sequences are MNHEY and SVGEGT. The CDR3 sequence is CASSYSTYRGTGELFF. The DNA read from the CDR3 is TGTGCCAGCAGTTACTCGACTTACAGGGGCACCGGGGAG.

On this clone itself: The read is 3 residues too short to cover the CDR3 end, so that end is filled in from the germline J gene. The rearrangement joins TRBV2 to TRBJ1-1; D is perhaps TRBD1 (6 bases). The CDR3 totals 14 residues. The germline V gene has CDR1 SNHLY and CDR2 FYNNEI. The V end lost 7 bases, the J end lost 1 base, and 13 bases lay between the germline ends. The sequenced CDR3 bases are TGTGCCAGCATCCTCGGGACACCGAACACTGAA. Translating gives CASILGTPNTE. The complete CDR3 protein is CASILGTPNTEAFF.

On this clone itself: Read coverage stops 3 residues before the CDR3 terminus; the germline J gene supplies the remainder. The chain uses TRBV6-2 or TRBV6-3 and TRBJ2-1; D perhaps matches TRBD2 (6 bases). This CDR3 contains 13 residues. Germline assignment: CDR1 MNHEY and CDR2 SVGEGT. The germline V and J ends were trimmed by 8 bases and 4 bases, with 12 bases remaining between them. The CDR3 protein is CASVADVYNEQFF. The CDR3 DNA, read in part, is TGTGCCAGCGTAGCGGACGTTTACAATGAG.

CDR3 amino acids: CAWNPQGRGYGYTF. The CDR3 DNA, read in part, is TGTGCCTGGAACCCCCAGGGAAGGGGCTATGGC. This chain uses TRBV30 with TRBJ1-2, with TRBD1 as a possible D gene (5 bases). The read falls 3 residues short of the CDR3 end, and the missing part is taken from the germline J gene. This CDR3 contains 14 residues. Germline V lookup: CDR1 GTSNPN, CDR2 SVGIG (reference sequence). Trimming removed 4 bases from V and 4 bases from J, with 16 bases in between.

As concerns this clone: The read ends 3 residues early relative to the CDR3; the germline J gene fills the gap. V and J are TRBV5-1 and TRBJ2-3; tentatively, D is TRBD2 (6 bases). Trimming left V 3 bases short and J 2 bases short, with 16 bases between. The CDR3 has 16 amino acids. Germline-derived CDR1 and CDR2 are SGHRS and YFSETQ. CDR3 residues: CASSSGRGSTTDTQYF. The CDR3 DNA, read in part, is TGCGCCAGCAGCTCAGGGCGGGGCTCAACCACAGATACG.